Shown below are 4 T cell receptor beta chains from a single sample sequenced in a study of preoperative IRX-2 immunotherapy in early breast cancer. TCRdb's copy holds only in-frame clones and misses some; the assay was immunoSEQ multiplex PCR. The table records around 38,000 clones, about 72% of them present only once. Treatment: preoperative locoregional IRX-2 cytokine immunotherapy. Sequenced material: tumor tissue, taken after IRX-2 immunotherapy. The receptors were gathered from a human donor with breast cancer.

Here the CDR3 reads CASSIGGWNEQFF. The CDR3 DNA sequence: TGTGCCAGTAGTATAGGGGGCTGGAATGAGCAGTTCTTC. V is TRBV19 and J is TRBJ2-1; tentative D call: TRBD1 (5 bases). Germline CDR1 is LNHDA and CDR2 is SQIVND (reference sequence). The ends were cut back, 1 base at V and 7 bases at J, with 8 bases in the middle. The CDR3 runs to 13 residues.

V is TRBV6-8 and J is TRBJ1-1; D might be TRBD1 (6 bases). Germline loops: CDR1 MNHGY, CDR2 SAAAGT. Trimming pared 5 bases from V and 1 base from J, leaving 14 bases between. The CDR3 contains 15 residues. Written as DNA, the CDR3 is TGTGCCAGCAGTGACCGACAGGCGGGGAACACTGAAGCTTTCTTT. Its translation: CASSDRQAGNTEAFF.

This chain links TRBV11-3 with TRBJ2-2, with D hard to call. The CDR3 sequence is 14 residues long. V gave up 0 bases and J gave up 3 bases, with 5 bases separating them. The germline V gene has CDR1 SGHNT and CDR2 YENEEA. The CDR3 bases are TGTGCCAGCAGCTTAGAAAGAGACACCGGGGAGCTGTTTTTT. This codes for CASSLERDTGELFF.

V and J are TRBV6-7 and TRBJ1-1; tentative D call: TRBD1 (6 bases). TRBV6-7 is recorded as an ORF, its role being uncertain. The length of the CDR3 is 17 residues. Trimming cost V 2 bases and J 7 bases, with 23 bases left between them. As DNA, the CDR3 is TGTGCCAGCAGTTACCCGAAACCGGACAGTGGGTCGAGTGAAGCTTTCTTT. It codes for CASSYPKPDSGSSEAFF.